This TCR beta chain appears in the sequencing data of a study of glioma-infiltrating T cells (dated by TCRdb to about 2016). As for the study more broadly: The low-grade gliomas were WHO grade II oligodendrogliomas or astrocytomas, while the glioblastomas were WHO grade IV tumors sampled at initial diagnosis rather than at recurrent diagnosis. Before surgery, glioma patients were given dexamethasone for six or fewer days. The paired cohort comprised three low-grade glioma patients, about 8 primary glioblastoma patients and three non-glioma patients contributing non-neoplastic brain tissue. Sequencing coverage of 4.5- to 10-fold of around 1 million peripheral T cells was targeted for blood libraries. To measure divergence between tissue and blood T-cell populations, each tissue-infiltrating repertoire was compared with the peripheral blood repertoire of the same patient. Glioma tissue, non-neoplastic brain tissue and matched peripheral blood mononuclear cells were used as sources from which TCR alpha- and beta-chain repertoires were sequenced.

The full study reports these points: Only a very small number of CDR3 sequences turned up in both tissue and blood, a result put down to high CDR3 diversity combined with limited sampling. A signature set of shared blood CDR3 motifs marked patients with low tissue-blood divergence and was depleted in highly divergent patients. The group comparisons were based on small numbers of patients: three non-neoplastic, three low-grade glioma and several glioblastoma patients. VJ-independent divergence between tissue and blood was below expectation in non-neoplastic patients but above expectation in all gliomas, especially low-grade gliomas.

Immediately after resection, surgical brain or tumor specimens were cryofrozen in liquid nitrogen, and peripheral blood cells were collected at the same time. This clonotype came up many times. Its target antigen remains unknown. Qualities for individual bases were not recorded, and no much larger clone is one base off. V is cut back by 5 bases and J by 7 bases, with 7 bases in the junction unmatched. From cysteine to phenylalanine, the CDR3 is 14 amino acids long. Solely the CDR3 DNA is kept, with 42 bases framed from the first base. The germline V gene (reference sequence) specifies MNHEY as CDR1 and SMNVEV as CDR2. TCR alpha and beta CDR3 regions were amplified with the iRepertoire nested amplicon-rescue multiplex PCR (arm-PCR) platform from RNA. The input for one-step reverse transcription and amplification was about 85-400 ng of either tissue mRNA or PBMC total RNA. Following bead purification, Illumina adapters were added through a secondary multiplex PCR, and the libraries were then gel-purified between 200 and 400 bp. Libraries carried internal 6-nucleotide barcodes used for demultiplexing. Sequencing of libraries was performed on an Illumina MiSeq with 2x220 or 2x250 nucleotide paired-end reads. Concerning the study's data processing: Paired reads were merged using FLASH 1.2.11 and were aligned to the GRCh37 human genome using BWA-MEM, after which TRA and TRB reads were extracted. V and J assignment used an IMGT-derived reference of cassette sequences and CDR3 motifs that included pseudogenes. Reads were translated in three frames, and productive CDR3s were defined as those with a C...FGXG motif and no stop codons. Clonotypes were defined as unique combinations of V-J cassette pair and CDR3 amino acid sequence. Reads were filtered by Hamming distance, with the threshold set by the sequence error rate of each sample in mapped regions. In TCRdb, the public reads were trimmed at Q25 with fastp and aligned with MiXCR, with productive beta chains retained. All rows with the same CDR3 protein become a single entry with the most common DNA and genes. The V and J calls shown here were made by TCRdb, not taken from the authors' results. The sample table holds around 350,000 distinct CDR3 sequences, of which 41% were seen once. The ten largest clones take up around 13% of the sample.

Sequenced material: glioma tissue, nonneoplastic brain tissue, or PBMCs (not recorded which). The receptor's source is a human donor with low-grade glioma or glioblastoma, undergoing nonglioma brain surgery, or in good health (not recorded which). The chain is assembled from TRBV27 and TRBJ1-5; 8 middle bases align to TRBD1. The base sequence is TGTGCCAGCAGTCACAGGACAGGGAGCCAGCCCCAGCATTTT. Its product reads: CASSHRTGSQPQHF.